This TCR beta chain was found in a study of identical twins. Whole-study findings and limits: The conclusions drew on cross-sectional statistical analysis instead of tracking the same donors.

TCRdb re-called the 5' RACE reads with MiXCR, one entry per CDR3 protein. The sample contains about 520,000 distinct CDR3 sequences, 22% of which appear only once. The sample holds many counts of this clonotype. The antigen is not known. Germline V gives CDR1 LGHNA, CDR2 YSLEER. CDR3 size: 14 residues. V shed 1 base and J shed 3 bases, with 9 bases lying between them. The same specimen was also included in a second study, on T cells expressing NK-cell markers. Turning to that study: Seven donors tested HCMV-seropositive and one tested seronegative among the eight sequenced. Anti-gamma-delta TCR antibody use in several experiments restricted sorting to alpha-beta TCR T cells.

This clonotype was sampled from a woman younger than 35 in good health. The V and J genes are TRBV4-3 and TRBJ1-2; the D gene is possibly TRBD1 (5 bases). The material sequenced was CD4+ T cells sorted from blood. CDR3 in DNA: TGCGCCAGCAGCCAAGGATTCAGGGACTATGGCTACACCTTC. Amino acid sequence: CASSQGFRDYGYTF.